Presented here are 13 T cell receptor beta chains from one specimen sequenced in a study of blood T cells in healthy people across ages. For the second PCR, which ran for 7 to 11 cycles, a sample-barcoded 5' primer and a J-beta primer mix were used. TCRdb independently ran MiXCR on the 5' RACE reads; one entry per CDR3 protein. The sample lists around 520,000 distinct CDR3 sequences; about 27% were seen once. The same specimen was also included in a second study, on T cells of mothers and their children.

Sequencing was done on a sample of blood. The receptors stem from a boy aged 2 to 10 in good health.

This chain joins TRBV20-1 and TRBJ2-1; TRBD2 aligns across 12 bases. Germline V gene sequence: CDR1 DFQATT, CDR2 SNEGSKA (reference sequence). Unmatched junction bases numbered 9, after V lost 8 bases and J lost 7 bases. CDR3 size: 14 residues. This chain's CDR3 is CSPPLAGGLNEQFF. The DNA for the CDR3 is TGCAGTCCTCCACTAGCGGGAGGTTTAAATGAGCAGTTCTTC.

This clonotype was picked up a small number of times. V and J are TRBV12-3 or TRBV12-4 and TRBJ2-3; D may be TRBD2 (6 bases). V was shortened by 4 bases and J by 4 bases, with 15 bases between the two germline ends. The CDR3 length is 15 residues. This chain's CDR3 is CASSSLGRRADTQYF. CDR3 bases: TGTGCCAGCAGTTCCCTTGGGAGGCGGGCAGATACGCAGTATTTT.

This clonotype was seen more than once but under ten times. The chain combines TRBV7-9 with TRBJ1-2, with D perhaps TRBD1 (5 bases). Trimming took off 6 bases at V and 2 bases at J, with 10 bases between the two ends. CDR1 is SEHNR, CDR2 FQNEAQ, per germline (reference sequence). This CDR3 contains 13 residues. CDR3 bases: TGTGCCAGCAGTTCGGACACCAACTATGGCTACACCTTC. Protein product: CASSSDTNYGYTF.

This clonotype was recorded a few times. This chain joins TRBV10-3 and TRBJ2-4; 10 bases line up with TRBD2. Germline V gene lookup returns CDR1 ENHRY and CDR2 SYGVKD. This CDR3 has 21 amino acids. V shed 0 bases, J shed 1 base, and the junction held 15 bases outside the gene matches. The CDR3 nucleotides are TGTGCCATCAGTGAGTCCGTAGTCCTAGCGGGAGCCTATCGGGCCAAAAACATTCAGTACTTC. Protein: CAISESVVLAGAYRAKNIQYF.

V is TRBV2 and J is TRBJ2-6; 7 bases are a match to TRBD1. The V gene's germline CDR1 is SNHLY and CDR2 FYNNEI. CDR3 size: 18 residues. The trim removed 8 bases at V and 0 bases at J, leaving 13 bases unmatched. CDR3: CASQARDRVPSGANVLTF. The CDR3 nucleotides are TGTGCCAGCCAGGCCCGGGACAGAGTACCCTCTGGGGCCAACGTCCTGACTTTC.

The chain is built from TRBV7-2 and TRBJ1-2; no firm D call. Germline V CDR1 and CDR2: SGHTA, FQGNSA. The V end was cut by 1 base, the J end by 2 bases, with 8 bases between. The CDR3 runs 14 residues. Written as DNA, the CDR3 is TGTGCCAGCAGCTTAGAAGTGGGAAACTATGGCTACACCTTC. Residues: CASSLEVGNYGYTF.

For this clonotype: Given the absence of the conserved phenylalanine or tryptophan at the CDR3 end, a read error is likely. CDR3 in amino acids: CASSGRDRVNEKLFS. The DNA of the CDR3 is TGTGCCAGCAGCGGCCGGGACAGGGTTAATGAAAAACTGTTTTCT. The chain uses TRBV5-5 and TRBJ1-4; TRBD1 aligns across 9 bases. The trim removed 4 bases at V and 4 bases at J, leaving 5 bases unmatched. The CDR3 length is 15 residues. From germline, CDR1 is SGHKS and CDR2 YYEKEE (reference sequence).

CDR3 sequence (DNA): TGTGCCAGCTCAACGGTAGCGGGGGGGTCGAGAAACATTCAGTACTTC. This codes for CASSTVAGGSRNIQYF. V is TRBV18 and J is TRBJ2-4, with TRBD2 matching 11 bases. The CDR3 extends over 16 amino acids. Germline V gives CDR1 KGHSH, CDR2 LQKENI. Trimming cost V 5 bases and J 6 bases; bases outside gene matches: 9.

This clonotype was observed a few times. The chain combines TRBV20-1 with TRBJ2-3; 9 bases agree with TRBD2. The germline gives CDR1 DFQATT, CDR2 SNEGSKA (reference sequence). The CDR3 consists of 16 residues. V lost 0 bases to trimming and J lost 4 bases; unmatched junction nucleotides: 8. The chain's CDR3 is CSARDILAGRADTQYF. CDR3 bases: TGCAGTGCTAGAGATATTCTAGCGGGACGCGCAGATACGCAGTATTTT.

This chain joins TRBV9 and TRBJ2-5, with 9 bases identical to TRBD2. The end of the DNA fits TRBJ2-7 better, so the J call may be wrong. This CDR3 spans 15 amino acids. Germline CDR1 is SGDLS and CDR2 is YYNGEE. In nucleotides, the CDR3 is TGTGCCAGCAGCGTAGGTGCGGGAGGGCCCAACGAGCAGTACTTC. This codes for CASSVGAGGPNEQYF.

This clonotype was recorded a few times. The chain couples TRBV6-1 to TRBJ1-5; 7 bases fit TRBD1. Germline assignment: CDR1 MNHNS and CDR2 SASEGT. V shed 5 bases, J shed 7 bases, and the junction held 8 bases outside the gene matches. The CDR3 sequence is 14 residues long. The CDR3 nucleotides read TGTGCCAGCAGTTCCGGGACAGCAGCCCAGCCCCAGCATTTT. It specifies CASSSGTAAQPQHF.

Here the CDR3 DNA reads TGCAGTGCTAGAGCGCGGACTAGCGGAGTTTACAATGAGCAGTTCTTC. It translates to CSARARTSGVYNEQFF. The chain combines TRBV20-1 with TRBJ2-1, with TRBD2 matching over 10 bases. V shed 1 base, J shed 4 bases, and the junction held 7 bases outside the gene matches. This CDR3 is 16 amino acids long. Germline lookup yields CDR1 DFQATT and CDR2 SNEGSKA (reference sequence).

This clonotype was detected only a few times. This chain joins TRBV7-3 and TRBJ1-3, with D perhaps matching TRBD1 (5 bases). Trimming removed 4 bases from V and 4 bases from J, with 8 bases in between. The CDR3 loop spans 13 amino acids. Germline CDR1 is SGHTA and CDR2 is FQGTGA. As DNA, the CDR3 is TGTGCCAGCAGCTCGGGGCGGGGAAACACCATATATTTT. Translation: CASSSGRGNTIYF.